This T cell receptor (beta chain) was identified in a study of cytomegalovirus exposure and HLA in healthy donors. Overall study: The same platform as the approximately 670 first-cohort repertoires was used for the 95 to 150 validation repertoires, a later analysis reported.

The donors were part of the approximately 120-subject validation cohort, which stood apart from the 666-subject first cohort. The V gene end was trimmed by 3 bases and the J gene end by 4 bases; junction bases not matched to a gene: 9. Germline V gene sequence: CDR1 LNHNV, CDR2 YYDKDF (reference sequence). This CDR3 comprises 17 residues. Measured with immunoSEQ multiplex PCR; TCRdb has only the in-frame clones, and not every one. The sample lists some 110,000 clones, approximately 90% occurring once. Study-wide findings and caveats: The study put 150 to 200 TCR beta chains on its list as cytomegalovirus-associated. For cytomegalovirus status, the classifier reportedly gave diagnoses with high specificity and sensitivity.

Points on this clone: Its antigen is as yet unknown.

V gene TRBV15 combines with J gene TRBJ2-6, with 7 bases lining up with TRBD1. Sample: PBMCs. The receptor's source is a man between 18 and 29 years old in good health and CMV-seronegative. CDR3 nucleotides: TGTGCCACCAGCAGTCCCGGGACAGAATCGGGGGCCAACGTCCTGACTTTC. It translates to CATSSPGTESGANVLTF.